Listed below are T cell receptor beta chains from one sample, sequenced in a study of blood T cell repertoires in COVID-19. Using immunoSEQ multiplex PCR, the repertoire was profiled, and TCRdb retains in-frame clones only, with some absent. The data show about half a million clones, approximately 83% seen once. Input material: peripheral blood. The source is a human donor in a cohort sampled during active COVID-19. CDR3s include the opening cysteine and the closing phenylalanine or tryptophan. D genes are given only for firm matches. Clone size, where shown, is once, few, many, or a class for clones that have expanded.

D gene	V gene	J gene	clone size	CDR3 DNA	CDR3 protein
.	TRBV11-3	TRBJ1-1	.	TGTGCCAGCTTCCCGGCGGAAGCGGGGGACACTGAAGCTTTCTTT	CASFPAEAGDTEAFF
TRBD1	TRBV6-4	TRBJ2-2	.	TGTGCCAGCAGTACCGGGACAGGGGACACCGGGGAGCTGTTTTTT	CASSTGTGDTGELFF
.	TRBV29-1	TRBJ2-7	.	TGCAGCGTTGCTCGAGACTCATACGAGCAGTACTTC	CSVARDSYEQYF
TRBD2	TRBV9	TRBJ2-1	.	TGTGCCAGCAGCACCGCCGGGACTAGGCCCAATGAGCAGTTCTTC	CASSTAGTRPNEQFF
TRBD2	TRBV2	TRBJ2-7	.	TGTGCCACGGTAGCGGGAGTGTACGAGCAGTACTTC	CATVAGVYEQYF
.	TRBV4-2	TRBJ2-1	.	TGTGCCAGCAGCCAATCATCAGCGGGCGCCTACAATGAGCAGTTCTTC	CASSQSSAGAYNEQFF
TRBD1	TRBV3-1/TRBV3-2	TRBJ1-1	once	TGTGCCAGCAGACCAGGGGGCCTGGGGGGGATGTTCTTT	CASRPGGLGGMFF
.	TRBV6-6	TRBJ2-2	.	TGTGCCACCGCGGGGATCTCGAACACCGGGGAGCTGTTTTTT	CATAGISNTGELFF
.	TRBV21-1	TRBJ2-7	.	TGTGCCAGCAGCAAAAGGCCCCGGGGGGAATTATCCTACGAGCAGTACTTC	CASSKRPRGELSYEQYF
.	TRBV7-3	TRBJ2-3	.	TGTGCCAGCAGCTTAACAGCGGTCCCTAGCACAGATACGCAGTATTTT	CASSLTAVPSTDTQYF
.	TRBV14	TRBJ1-1	.	TGTGCCAGCAGCCAAGTTACAGTCACTGAAGCTTTCTTT	CASSQVTVTEAFF
TRBD1	TRBV28	TRBJ1-5	.	TGTGCCAGCAGGGAGACAGGGGGCGATCAGCCCCAGCATTTT	CASRETGGDQPQHF
.	TRBV15	TRBJ1-6	.	TGTGCCACCAGCAGGGTCAGGGATTCACCCCTCCACTTT	CATSRVRDSPLHF
.	TRBV28	TRBJ1-1	once	TGTGCCAGCAGTCCCCCAGGGCTCACTGAAGCTTTCTTT	CASSPPGLTEAFF
.	TRBV19	TRBJ1-1	.	TGTGCCACTCAGGGAAACACTGAAGCTTTCTTT	CATQGNTEAFF
.	TRBV7-3	TRBJ2-2	once	TGTGCCAGCAGCTTAACCGGGACAATCGCCCGGCAGGAGCTGTTTTTT	CASSLTGTIARQELFF
.	TRBV18	TRBJ2-2	.	TGTGCCAGCTCACCGGCAAGGACTCCGAACACCGGGGAGCTGTTTTTT	CASSPARTPNTGELFF
TRBD2	TRBV12-5	TRBJ2-5	.	TGTGCTAGTGGCCTCGGGGGGACGCAAGAGACCCAGTACTTC	CASGLGGTQETQYF
TRBD2	TRBV4-2	TRBJ2-3	once	TGTGCCAGCAGCCAACTAGCGGGAGGGAGAACAGATACGCAGTATTTT	CASSQLAGGRTDTQYF
.	TRBV25-1	TRBJ2-3	.	TGTGCCAGCAGTGCACGGACTATCACAGATACGCAGTATTTT	CASSARTITDTQYF
.	TRBV27	TRBJ1-1	.	TGTGCCAGCAGCCGGGGCAGGGGAAACACTGAAGCTTTCTTT	CASSRGRGNTEAFF
TRBD2	TRBV11-2	TRBJ2-3	.	TGTGCCAGCAGCCGAGCGGGAGGGAACACAGATACGCAGTATTTT	CASSRAGGNTDTQYF
.	TRBV7-3	TRBJ2-2	.	TGTGCCAGCAGCTTATGGGGAGAGCACACCGGGGAGCTGTTTTTT	CASSLWGEHTGELFF
.	TRBV19	TRBJ2-6	.	TGTGCCAGTAGTATCGGACAGAGCAACGTCCTGACTTTC	CASSIGQSNVLTF
.	TRBV7-2	TRBJ1-2	.	TGTGCCAGCAGCTTAGACCCAGGGCGCGGCTATGGCTACACCTTC	CASSLDPGRGYGYTF